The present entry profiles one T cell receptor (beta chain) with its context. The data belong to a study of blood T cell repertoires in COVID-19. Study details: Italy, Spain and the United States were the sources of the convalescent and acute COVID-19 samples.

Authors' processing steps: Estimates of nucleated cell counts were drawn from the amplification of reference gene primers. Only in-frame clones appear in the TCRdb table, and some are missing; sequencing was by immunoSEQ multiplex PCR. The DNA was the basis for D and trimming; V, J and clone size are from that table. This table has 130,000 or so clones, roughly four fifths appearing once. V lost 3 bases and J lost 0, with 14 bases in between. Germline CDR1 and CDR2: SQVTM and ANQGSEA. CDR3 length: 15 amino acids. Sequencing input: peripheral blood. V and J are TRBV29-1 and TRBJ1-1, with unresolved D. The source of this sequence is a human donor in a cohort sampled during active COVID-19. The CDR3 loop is CSVDRGGTMNTEAFF. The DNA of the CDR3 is TGCAGCGTTGATCGCGGCGGCACTATGAACACTGAAGCTTTCTTT.